This T cell receptor beta chain was retrieved from a study of blood T cell repertoires in COVID-19. Study-level background: Samples taken during acute and convalescent COVID-19 were collected in the United States, Italy and Spain. PBMCs, B-cell-depleted T cells, or T cells provided the cDNA or gDNA that made up the material.

In the original processing: From reference gene primer amplification, estimates of nucleated cell counts were derived. The repertoire was sequenced with immunoSEQ multiplex PCR; TCRdb's copy has only in-frame clones and lacks some. V and J calls and clone size are as listed in that table; D and trimming were resolved from the DNA. The sample holds 100,000 to 150,000 clones, roughly four fifths seen once. The clonotype comes from a woman aged 45-60 years with acute or convalescent COVID-19. The sequencing sample was made of peripheral blood.

The CDR3 DNA reads TGTGCCAGCAGCTTAGGAGTCGGAGGGCCACGGGGAGGCTACACCTTC. It translates to CASSLGVGGPRGGYTF. The V and J genes are TRBV7-8 and TRBJ1-2; D uncertain. Looked up from germline, CDR1 is SGHVS and CDR2 is FQNEAQ. The length of the CDR3 is 16 residues. V lost 1 base and J lost 8, with 20 bases in between.